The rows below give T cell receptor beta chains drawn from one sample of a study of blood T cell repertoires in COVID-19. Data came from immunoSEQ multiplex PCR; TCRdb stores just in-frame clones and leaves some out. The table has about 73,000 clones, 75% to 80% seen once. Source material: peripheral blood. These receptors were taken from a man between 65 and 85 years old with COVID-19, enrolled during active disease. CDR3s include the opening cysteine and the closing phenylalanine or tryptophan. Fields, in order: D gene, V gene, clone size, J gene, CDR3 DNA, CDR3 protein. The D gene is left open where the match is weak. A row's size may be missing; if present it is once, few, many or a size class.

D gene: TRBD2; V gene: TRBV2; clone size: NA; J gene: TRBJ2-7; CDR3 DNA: TGTGCCAGCAGTCACGGCGGGGGCTACGAGCAGTACTTC; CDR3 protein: CASSHGGGYEQYF
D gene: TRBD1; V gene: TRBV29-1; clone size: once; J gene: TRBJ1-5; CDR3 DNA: TGCAGCGTTGAAGATGGGGGGACAGGGGGCACTCAGCCCCAGCATTTT; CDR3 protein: CSVEDGGTGGTQPQHF
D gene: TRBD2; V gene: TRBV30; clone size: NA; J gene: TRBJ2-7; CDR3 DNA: TGTGCCTGGAGTGTAGGACTAGCTAGCGACGAGCAGTACTTC; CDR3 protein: CAWSVGLASDEQYF
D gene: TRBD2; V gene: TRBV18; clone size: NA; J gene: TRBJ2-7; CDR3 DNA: TGTGCCAGCTCACTAGCGGGAGGGCCGTTGGACGAGCAGTACTTC; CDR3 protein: CASSLAGGPLDEQYF
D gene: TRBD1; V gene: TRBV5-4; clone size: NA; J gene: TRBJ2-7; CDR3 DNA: TGTGCCAGCAGCCAGGGACAGATCCACGAGCAGTACTTC; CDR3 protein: CASSQGQIHEQYF
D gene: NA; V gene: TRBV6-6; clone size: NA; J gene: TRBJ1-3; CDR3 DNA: TGTGCCAGCAGTCAAACTCCGAGACTGATCTCTGGAAACACCATATATTTT; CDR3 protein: CASSQTPRLISGNTIYF
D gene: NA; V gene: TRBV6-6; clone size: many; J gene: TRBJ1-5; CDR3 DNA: TGTGCCAGCAGTGACCCCGCCAGGGTCGATCAGCCCCAGCATTTT; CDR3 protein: CASSDPARVDQPQHF
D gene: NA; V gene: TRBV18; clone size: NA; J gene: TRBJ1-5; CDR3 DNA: TGTGCCAGCTCACCCCCGCTAGGAGATAATCAGCCCCAGCATTTT; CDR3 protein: CASSPPLGDNQPQHF
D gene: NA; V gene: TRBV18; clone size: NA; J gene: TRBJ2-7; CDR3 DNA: TGTGCCAGCTCACCACGAGCAGGGCCCTACGAGCAGTACTTC; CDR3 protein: CASSPRAGPYEQYF
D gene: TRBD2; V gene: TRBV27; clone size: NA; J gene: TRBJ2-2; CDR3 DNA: TGTGCCAGCAGTCAGGGACTAGCGGGGTTGAACACCGGGGAGCTGTTTTTT; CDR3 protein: CASSQGLAGLNTGELFF
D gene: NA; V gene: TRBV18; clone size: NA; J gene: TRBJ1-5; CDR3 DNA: TGTGCCAGCTCAGACCGGGGGGGGCAGAATCAGCCCCAGCATTTT; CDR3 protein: CASSDRGGQNQPQHF
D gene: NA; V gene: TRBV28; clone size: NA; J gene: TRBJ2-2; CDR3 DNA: TGTGCCAGCAGCACCCACGTGGGGGGCACCGGGGAGCTGTTTTTT; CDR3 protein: CASSTHVGGTGELFF
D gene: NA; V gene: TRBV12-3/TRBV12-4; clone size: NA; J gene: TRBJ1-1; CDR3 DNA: TGTGCCAGCAGCTCATCAGGGGTCACTGAAGCTTTCTTT; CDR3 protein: CASSSSGVTEAFF
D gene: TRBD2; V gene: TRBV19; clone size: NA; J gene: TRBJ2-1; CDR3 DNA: TGTGCCAGTAAGGCAGGCCGGGGACTAGCAGATAATGAGCAGTTCTTC; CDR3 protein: CASKAGRGLADNEQFF
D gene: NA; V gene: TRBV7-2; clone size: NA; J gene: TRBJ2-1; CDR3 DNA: TGTGCCAGCAGCTTAGGGACTCACTACAATGAGCAGTTCTTC; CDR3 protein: CASSLGTHYNEQFF
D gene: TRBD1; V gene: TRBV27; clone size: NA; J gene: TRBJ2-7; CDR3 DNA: TGTGCCAGCAGCGGCCCCGGGACAGGGTTTGGCTACGAGCAGTACTTC; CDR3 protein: CASSGPGTGFGYEQYF
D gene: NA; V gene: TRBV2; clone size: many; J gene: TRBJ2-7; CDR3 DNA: TGTGCCAGCCGGTCCATAAGCTCCTACGAGCAGTACTTC; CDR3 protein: CASRSISSYEQYF
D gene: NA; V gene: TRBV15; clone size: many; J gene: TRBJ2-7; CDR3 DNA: TGTGCCACCAGCAGCATAGACGAGCAGTACTTC; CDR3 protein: CATSSIDEQYF
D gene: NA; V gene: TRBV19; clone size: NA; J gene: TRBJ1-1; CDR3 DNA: TGTGCCAGTAGTAGTCAGGGGAACACTGAAGCTTTCTTT; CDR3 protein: CASSSQGNTEAFF
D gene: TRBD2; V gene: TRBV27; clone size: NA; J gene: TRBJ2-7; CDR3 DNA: TGTGCCAGCAACCCTCTAGCGGGAGGGCCGGTTGGCGAGCAGTACTTC; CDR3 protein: CASNPLAGGPVGEQYF
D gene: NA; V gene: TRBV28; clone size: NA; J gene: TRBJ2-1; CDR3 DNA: TGTGCCAGCAGCCTCCTGGGGGGCTCCTACAATGAGCAGTTCTTC; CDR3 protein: CASSLLGGSYNEQFF
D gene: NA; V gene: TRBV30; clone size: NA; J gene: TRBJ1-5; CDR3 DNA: TGTGCCTGGAGTAGCCAACCGTATCAGCCCCAGCATTTT; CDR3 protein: CAWSSQPYQPQHF
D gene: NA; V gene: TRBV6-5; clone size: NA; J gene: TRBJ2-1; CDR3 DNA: TGTGCCAGCATCCAAGCGGCCCGCCCCTACAATGAGCAGTTCTTC; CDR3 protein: CASIQAARPYNEQFF
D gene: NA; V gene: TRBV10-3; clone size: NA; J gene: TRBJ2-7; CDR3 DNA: TGTGCCATCAGTGTGGGGGGGAGGGGGTCCGAGCAGTACTTC; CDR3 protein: CAISVGGRGSEQYF
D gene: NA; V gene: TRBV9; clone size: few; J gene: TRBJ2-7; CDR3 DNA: TGTGCCAGCAGCGTAGGCAGCTCCTACGAGCAGTACTTC; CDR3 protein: CASSVGSSYEQYF
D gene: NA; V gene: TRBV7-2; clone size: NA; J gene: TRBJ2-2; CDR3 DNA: TGTGCCAGCAGCCTTGAGCTGTGGACCGGGGAGCTGTTTTTT; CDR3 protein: CASSLELWTGELFF
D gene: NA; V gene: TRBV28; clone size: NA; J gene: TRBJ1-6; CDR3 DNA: TGTGCCAGCAGTTTTCAGGGGCGGATGGGTGTATATAATTCACCCCTCCACTTT; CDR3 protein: CASSFQGRMGVYNSPLHF
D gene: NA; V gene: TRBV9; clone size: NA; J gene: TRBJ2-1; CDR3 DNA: TGTGCCAGCAGCGTAGGGGACTCACTCTACAATGAGCAGTTCTTC; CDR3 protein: CASSVGDSLYNEQFF
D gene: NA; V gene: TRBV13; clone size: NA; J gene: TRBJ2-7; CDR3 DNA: TGTGCCAGCCGCAGACAGGGAGGATACGAGCAGTACTTC; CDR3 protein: CASRRQGGYEQYF
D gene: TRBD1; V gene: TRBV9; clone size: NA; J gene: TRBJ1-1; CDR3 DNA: TGTGCCAGCAGCGTAGGGACAGGGCCCACTGAAGCTTTCTTT; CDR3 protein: CASSVGTGPTEAFF
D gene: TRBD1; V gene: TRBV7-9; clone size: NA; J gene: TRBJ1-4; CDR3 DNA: TGTGCCAGCAGCTCGTACAGGGGGCCGAATGAAAAACTGTTTTTT; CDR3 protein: CASSSYRGPNEKLFF
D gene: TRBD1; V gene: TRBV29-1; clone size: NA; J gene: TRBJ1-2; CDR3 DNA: TGCAGCGAGGGACAGCTCTATGGCTACACCTTC; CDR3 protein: CSEGQLYGYTF
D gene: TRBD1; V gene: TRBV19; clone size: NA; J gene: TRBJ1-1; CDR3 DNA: TGTGCCAGTGCTAGGAGGGACAGGGGGCCTGAAGCTTTCTTT; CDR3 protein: CASARRDRGPEAFF
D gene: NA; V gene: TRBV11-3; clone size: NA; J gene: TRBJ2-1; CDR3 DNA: TGTGCCAGCAGCTTCGCAGGGGTGGATTACTATGAGCAGTTCTTC; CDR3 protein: CASSFAGVDYYEQFF
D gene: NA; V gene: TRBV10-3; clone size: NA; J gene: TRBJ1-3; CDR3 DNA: TGTGCCCACAGACGGACAACCTCTGGAAACACCATATATTTT; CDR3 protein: CAHRRTTSGNTIYF
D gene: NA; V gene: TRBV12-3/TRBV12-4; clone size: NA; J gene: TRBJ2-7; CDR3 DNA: TGTGCCAGCAGTTTATCGTTGGGGGGCGAGCAGTACTTC; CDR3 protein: CASSLSLGGEQYF
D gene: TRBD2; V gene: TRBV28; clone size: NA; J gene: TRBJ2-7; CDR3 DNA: TGTGCCAGCAGTCGGACTAGCGGGAGGAACGAGCAGTACTTC; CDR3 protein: CASSRTSGRNEQYF
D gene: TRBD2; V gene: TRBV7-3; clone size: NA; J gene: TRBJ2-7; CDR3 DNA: TGTGCCAGCAGCTTAAGTAGCGGGAGTACCGACGAGCAGTACTTC; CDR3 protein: CASSLSSGSTDEQYF
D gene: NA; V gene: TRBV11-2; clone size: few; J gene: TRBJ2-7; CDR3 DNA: TGTGCCAGCAGCTCCCCACGCGTGAGCTCCTACGAGCAGTACTTC; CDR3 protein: CASSSPRVSSYEQYF
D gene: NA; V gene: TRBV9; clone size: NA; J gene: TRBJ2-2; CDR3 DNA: TGTGCCAGCAGCGGAGCCCAGGTGGGAGGTTGGGCCGGGGAGCTGTTTTTT; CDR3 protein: CASSGAQVGGWAGELFF
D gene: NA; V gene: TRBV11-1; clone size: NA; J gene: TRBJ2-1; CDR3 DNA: TGTGCCAGCAGCTCGTCGGGAGAGGTAAATGAGCAGTTCTTC; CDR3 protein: CASSSSGEVNEQFF
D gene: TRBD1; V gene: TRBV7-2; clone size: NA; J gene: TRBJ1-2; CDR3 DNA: TGTGCCAGCAGCTTAGCAGGACAGGGTAACTATGGCTACACCTTC; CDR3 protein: CASSLAGQGNYGYTF
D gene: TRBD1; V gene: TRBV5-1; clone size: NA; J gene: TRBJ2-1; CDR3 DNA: TGCGCCAGCAGCTTGGGGGGACAGGGGTACAATGAGCAGTTCTTC; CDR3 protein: CASSLGGQGYNEQFF
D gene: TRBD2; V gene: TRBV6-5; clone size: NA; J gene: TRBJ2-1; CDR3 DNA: TGTGCCAGCAGTTCGTTAGCGGGAGCCCACTACAATGAGCAGTTCTTC; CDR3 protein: CASSSLAGAHYNEQFF
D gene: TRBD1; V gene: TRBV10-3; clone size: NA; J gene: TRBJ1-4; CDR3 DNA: TGTGCCATCAGTGAGGAGACAGGGGGTGGTGAAAAACTGTTTTTT; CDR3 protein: CAISEETGGGEKLFF
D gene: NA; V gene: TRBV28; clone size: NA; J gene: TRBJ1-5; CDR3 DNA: TGTGCCAGCAGTTCCCCTCTTAATAGCAATCAGCCCCAGCATTTT; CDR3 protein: CASSSPLNSNQPQHF
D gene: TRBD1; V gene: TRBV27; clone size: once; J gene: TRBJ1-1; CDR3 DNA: TGTGCCAGCAGTGCCCGGCAGGGGGCTACTGAAGCTTTCTTT; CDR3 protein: CASSARQGATEAFF
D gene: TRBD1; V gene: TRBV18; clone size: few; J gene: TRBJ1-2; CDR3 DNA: TGTGCCAGCTCACCACCGAAGGGGACAGGCGGAGGTGGCTACACCTTC; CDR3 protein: CASSPPKGTGGGGYTF
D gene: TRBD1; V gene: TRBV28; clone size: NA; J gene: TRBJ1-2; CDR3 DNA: TGTGCCAGCGCCGAGACAGGGGATGGCTACACCTTC; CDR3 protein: CASAETGDGYTF
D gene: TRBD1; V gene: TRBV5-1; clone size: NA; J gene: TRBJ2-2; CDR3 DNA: TGCGCCAGCAGCGAGGGGGCTGACACCGGGGAGCTGTTTTTT; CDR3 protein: CASSEGADTGELFF
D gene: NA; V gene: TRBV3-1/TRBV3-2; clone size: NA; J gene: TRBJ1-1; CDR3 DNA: TGTGCCAGCAGCCAAGATGGTGGAGTTGGCATGAACACTGAAGCTTTCTTT; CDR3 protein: CASSQDGGVGMNTEAFF
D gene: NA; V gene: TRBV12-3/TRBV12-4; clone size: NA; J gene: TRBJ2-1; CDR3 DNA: TGTGCCAGCAGTTTAAAGGGGAAAGATGAGCAGTTCTTC; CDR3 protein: CASSLKGKDEQFF